The 32 T cell receptor beta chains below all came from one sample that was sequenced in a study of cytotoxic CD8 clonotypes in ibrutinib-treated CLL (dated by TCRdb to the early 2020s). Library generation was performed with the immunoSEQ multiplex PCR assay. Sourced from immuneACCESS, this table was stored by TCRdb with only in-frame sequences that have V and J called. A share of the clones is absent; for the studies checked, an unresolved V gene accounts for under half, and the remainder has no known explanation. The sample table holds almost 250,000 clones, of which 70% were seen once. The ten biggest clones cover 15% of the sample. The time point tag for this specimen amounts to: roughly 23 months on ibrutinib. The sample consisted of PBMCs, taken after 24 months of ibrutinib treatment. Source of these receptors: a human donor with chronic lymphocytic leukemia.

V gene TRBV5-1 combines with J gene TRBJ2-5; tentatively, D is TRBD2 (6 bases). The V and J ends lost 6 bases and 0 bases respectively, with 15 bases between them. From germline, CDR1 is SGHRS and CDR2 YFSETQ. The CDR3 is 15 amino acids. The DNA for the CDR3 is TGCGCCAGCACCCCGCGGGATAGGTACCAAGAGACCCAGTACTTC. Translating gives CASTPRDRYQETQYF.

This chain connects TRBV30 to TRBJ2-7; D gene ambiguous. CDR3 length: 15 amino acids. CDR1 is GTSNPN and CDR2 is SVGIG in the germline V gene (reference sequence). Trimming removed 0 bases from V and 3 bases from J, with 15 bases in between. As DNA, the CDR3 is TGTGCCTGGAGTGTACAACTAACCTGGAACTACGAGCAGTACTTC. Residues: CAWSVQLTWNYEQYF.

The chain combines TRBV5-1 with TRBJ2-3, with 10 bases aligning to TRBD2. Germline V CDR1 and CDR2: SGHRS, YFSETQ. V was clipped by 1 base and J by 1 base; unmatched bases: 3. The CDR3 sequence is 16 residues long. The CDR3: CASSLRGTSGTDTQYF. The CDR3 bases are TGCGCCAGCAGCTTGCGAGGGACTAGCGGCACAGATACGCAGTATTTT.

V and J are TRBV28 and TRBJ1-2; weak D call: TRBD1 (6 bases). Trimming cost V 5 bases and J 0 bases, with 13 bases left between them. CDR1 is MDHEN and CDR2 is SYDVKM in the germline V gene. CDR3 size: 15 residues. CDR3 region: CASSPPWTANYGYTF. The CDR3 DNA sequence: TGTGCCAGCAGTCCCCCCTGGACAGCTAACTATGGCTACACCTTC.

This sequence joins TRBV5-1 and TRBJ2-4; D tentatively reads TRBD1 or TRBD2 (6 bases each). This CDR3 spans 15 amino acids. V lost 6 bases, J lost 6 bases, and 19 bases lay in between. The germline CDR1 and CDR2 sequences are SGHRS and YFSETQ. CDR3 DNA sequence: TGCGCCAGCACCGACGGGGGCGGCGGTTTAAACATTCAGTACTTC. This gives the protein CASTDGGGGLNIQYF.

V gene TRBV18 combines with J gene TRBJ1-2, with D unresolved. V was clipped by 6 bases and J by 3 bases, with 14 bases between them. Germline assignment: CDR1 KGHSH and CDR2 LQKENI. The CDR3 length is 14 residues. The CDR3 region has the DNA TGTGCCAGCTCCACCCGTGAGACGGACTATGGCTACACCTTC. This gives the protein CASSTRETDYGYTF. Drawing the rest from reference TRBV18 and TRBJ1-2, the complete variable domain is NAGVMQNPRHLVRRRGQEARLRCSPMKGHSHVYWYRQLPEEGLKFMVYLQKENIIDESGMPKERFSAEFPKEGPSILRIQQVVRGDSAAYFCASSTRETDYGYTFGSGTRLTVV.

The sample holds a few counts of this clone. The chain carries TRBV5-6 and TRBJ1-2, with D hard to call. Germline CDR1 SGHDT, CDR2 YYEEEE. The CDR3 totals 12 residues. The ends were cut back, 1 base at V and 4 bases at J, with 5 bases in the middle. In nucleotides, the CDR3 is TGTGCCAGCAGCTTGTACACCTATGGCTACACCTTC. Protein: CASSLYTYGYTF.

This chain uses TRBV23-1 with TRBJ2-7, with D unresolved. TRBV23-1 is assigned to the ORF class and has an uncertain function. Trimming left V 6 bases short and J 3 bases short, with 12 bases between. The CDR3 covers 13 residues. CDR3 DNA sequence: TGCGCCAGCAGGCCGGGCGTGAGCTACGAGCAGTACTTC. Encoded protein: CASRPGVSYEQYF.

This rearrangement joins TRBV2 to TRBJ1-1; D is uncertain. The CDR3 runs to 13 residues. The germline CDR1 and CDR2 sequences are SNHLY and FYNNEI. The ends were cut back, 6 bases at V and 1 base at J, with 9 bases in the middle. The CDR3 loop is CASRGGKNTEAFF. DNA for the CDR3: TGTGCCAGCAGGGGAGGGAAGAACACTGAAGCTTTCTTT.

This chain links TRBV29-1 with TRBJ2-1; 10 bases align to TRBD2. V shed 7 bases, J shed 4 bases, and the junction held 16 bases outside the gene matches. The CDR3 is made up of 17 amino acids. Germline-derived CDR1 and CDR2 are SQVTM and ANQGSEA. CDR3 in amino acids: CSAPTETGTSAYNEQFF. For the CDR3, the DNA is TGCAGCGCACCGACAGAGACCGGGACTAGCGCATACAATGAGCAGTTCTTC.

This clone was recorded only once. The chain recombines TRBV4-3 with TRBJ1-5; TRBD1 matches at 10 bases. Trimming cost V 3 bases and J 3 bases; bases outside gene matches: 5. The CDR3 is 16 residues long. CDR1 and CDR2 from the germline V gene are LGHNA and YSLEER. In nucleotides, the CDR3 is TGCGCCAGCAGCCACGGGACAGGGGAGTACAATCAGCCCCAGCATTTT. The encoded protein is CASSHGTGEYNQPQHF.

V is TRBV4-1 and J is TRBJ1-5; the D gene is possibly TRBD1 (5 bases). V gave up 0 bases and J gave up 5 bases, with 8 bases separating them. From germline, CDR1 is MGHRA and CDR2 YSYEKL. The CDR3 sequence is 14 residues long. The CDR3 reads CASSQEGADQPQHF. The DNA of the CDR3 is TGCGCCAGCAGCCAAGAAGGGGCTGATCAGCCCCAGCATTTT.

This clone was seen a handful of times. The chain carries TRBV28 and TRBJ2-7; TRBD2 might be the D (5 bases). Looked up from germline, CDR1 is MDHEN and CDR2 is SYDVKM. V dropped 1 base and J dropped 5 bases, with 6 bases sitting between them. CDR3 length: 12 amino acids. The CDR3 DNA reads as TGTGCCAGCAGTTTATCCGGGAACGAGCAGTACTTC. Amino acids: CASSLSGNEQYF.

This chain connects TRBV12-5 to TRBJ2-5; tentative D call: TRBD1 (6 bases). This CDR3 contains 17 residues. Trimming took 1 base from V and 5 from J, leaving 20 bases between them. CDR1 is LGHNT and CDR2 is FRNRAP in the germline V gene. CDR3 residues: CASGLEVAGVELETQYF. The CDR3 coding sequence is TGTGCTAGTGGTTTGGAAGTGGCAGGGGTAGAGTTGGAGACCCAGTACTTC.

The CDR3 reads CSVIRVNGGYEQYF. Here the CDR3 DNA reads TGCAGCGTTATCAGGGTAAACGGTGGCTACGAGCAGTACTTC. The genes are TRBV29-1 and TRBJ2-7, with a possible D match to TRBD1 (5 bases). Trimming took off 5 bases at V and 3 bases at J, with 17 bases between the two ends. Germline lookup yields CDR1 SQVTM and CDR2 ANQGSEA. The CDR3 has 14 amino acids.

The V and J genes are TRBV27 and TRBJ2-7, with 8 bases identical to TRBD2. Germline assignment: CDR1 MNHEY and CDR2 SMNVEV (reference sequence). The CDR3 runs to 16 residues. The V and J ends lost 5 bases and 7 bases, in that order; junction bases with no gene match: 16. The CDR3 DNA follows: TGTGCCAGCAGTGTACTCCAAGCAGCGGGAGCGGGTGAGCAGTACTTC. The encoded protein is CASSVLQAAGAGEQYF.

This rearrangement joins TRBV19 to TRBJ2-3, with D unclear. Trimming shortened V by 6 bases and J by 0 bases, and 13 bases separated the two germline ends. Germline CDR1 LNHDA, CDR2 SQIVND (reference sequence). The CDR3 has 15 amino acids. CDR3 DNA sequence: TGTGCCAGTAGGAGCCTCGCGGCAAGCACAGATACGCAGTATTTT. Translation: CASRSLAASTDTQYF.

The chain employs TRBV27 and TRBJ2-7; a possible D gene is TRBD2 (5 bases). V lost 5 bases to trimming and J lost 3 bases, with 11 bases between them. There are 13 residues in the CDR3. Germline values: CDR1 MNHEY, CDR2 SMNVEV (reference sequence). The CDR3 region has the DNA TGTGCCAGCAGTCGGGAAAGATTCTACGAGCAGTACTTC. Translated, it gives CASSRERFYEQYF.

The chain carries TRBV6-5 and TRBJ2-7; D is undetermined. The germline V and J ends were trimmed by 0 bases and 1 base, with 7 bases remaining between them. The V gene's germline CDR1 is MNHEY and CDR2 SVGAGI. The CDR3 consists of 14 residues. The CDR3 sequence is CASSYSRQSYEQYF. DNA of the CDR3: TGTGCCAGCAGTTACTCGAGGCAGTCCTACGAGCAGTACTTC.

The chain recombines TRBV28 with TRBJ2-1; D is ambiguous. The CDR3 covers 12 residues. Deletions cut 5 bases from V and 7 bases from J, with 9 bases between. Per the germline V gene, CDR1 is MDHEN and CDR2 is SYDVKM. The CDR3 protein is CASSLTFNEQFF. The CDR3 coding sequence is TGTGCCAGCAGTCTTACGTTTAATGAGCAGTTCTTC.

V is TRBV20-1 and J is TRBJ2-1, with TRBD2 matching over 8 bases. The CDR3 extends over 11 amino acids. Germline loops: CDR1 DFQATT, CDR2 SNEGSKA (reference sequence). Unmatched junction bases numbered 2, after V lost 5 bases and J lost 8 bases. The CDR3 region has the DNA TGCAGTGCTGGCGGGGGGTATGAGCAGTTCTTC. This translates into CSAGGGYEQFF.

The CDR3 reads CASSPGGADTQYF. The CDR3 region has the DNA TGTGCCAGCAGCCCCGGGGGGGCAGATACGCAGTATTTT. The chain recombines TRBV7-9 with TRBJ2-3; 8 positions match TRBD2. The CDR3 extends over 13 amino acids. Germline V gives CDR1 SEHNR, CDR2 FQNEAQ (reference sequence). J lost 4 bases, V lost 5 bases, and 2 bases had no gene match.

The chain employs TRBV18 and TRBJ2-7; 10 bases line up with TRBD1. This CDR3 comprises 14 residues. V shed 5 bases and J 4 bases; nucleotides not matched to a gene: 5. Germline lookup yields CDR1 KGHSH and CDR2 LQKENI. DNA for the CDR3: TGTGCCAGCTCAGTGGACAGGGGGGAGTACGAGCAGTACTTC. This encodes CASSVDRGEYEQYF.

V gene TRBV5-6 combines with J gene TRBJ1-1; the match to TRBD1 covers 7 bases. This CDR3 is built from 13 residues. Trimming took 2 bases from V and 6 from J; bases not matched to a gene: 4. Germline values: CDR1 SGHDT, CDR2 YYEEEE. This chain's CDR3 is CASSFLGGAEAFF. CDR3 DNA: TGTGCCAGCAGCTTTCTAGGGGGCGCTGAAGCTTTCTTT.

Only a few counts were recorded for this clone. This sequence joins TRBV19 and TRBJ2-5, with D tentatively TRBD2 (5 bases). The CDR3 spans 14 residues. Trimming took 3 bases from V and 5 from J, leaving 13 bases between them. From germline, CDR1 is LNHDA and CDR2 SQIVND (reference sequence). The CDR3, as DNA: TGTGCCAGTAGTATCGGCCTAGCTAGTGAGACCCAGTACTTC. Its protein product is CASSIGLASETQYF.

The V and J genes are TRBV5-1 and TRBJ1-2, with D possibly TRBD1 on 6 matching bases. The V gene lost 5 bases and the J gene lost 4 bases, with 12 bases spanning the gap. Germline values: CDR1 SGHRS, CDR2 YFSETQ. This CDR3 has 13 residues. The CDR3 nucleotides read TGCGCCAGCAGAACAGGACAGAGCTATGGCTACACCTTC. Protein sequence: CASRTGQSYGYTF.

This clone was observed a single time. The chain combines TRBV7-9 with TRBJ1-3; 10 positions match TRBD1. Germline CDR1 is SEHNR and CDR2 is FQNEAQ (reference sequence). J lost 4 bases, V lost 4 bases, and 13 bases had no gene match. The CDR3 spans 18 residues. The CDR3 is CASSSKTGGEGAGNTIYF. CDR3 coding DNA: TGTGCCAGCAGCTCCAAGACAGGGGGCGAGGGCGCCGGAAACACCATATATTTT.

This chain uses TRBV13 with TRBJ2-3; the D gene is possibly TRBD1 (6 bases). Germline lookup yields CDR1 PRHDT and CDR2 FYEKMQ (reference sequence). The CDR3 covers 16 residues. V dropped 4 bases and J dropped 4 bases, with 18 bases sitting between them. CDR3 in amino acids: CASSSARDNSPDTQYF. DNA for the CDR3: TGTGCCAGCAGCTCAGCACGGGACAATTCTCCAGATACGCAGTATTTT.

The rearrangement uses TRBV7-9 and TRBJ1-1; a possible D gene is TRBD1 (5 bases). Germline assignment: CDR1 SEHNR and CDR2 FQNEAQ (reference sequence). The CDR3 totals 15 residues. V lost 2 bases, J lost 3 bases, and 13 bases lay in between. In DNA, the CDR3 is TGTGCCAGCAGCTTATATGCAGGGTTGGACACTGAAGCTTTCTTT. Protein product: CASSLYAGLDTEAFF.

This clone was seen once. The chain joins TRBV6-5 to TRBJ1-2; D is uncertain. Germline V gene lookup returns CDR1 MNHEY and CDR2 SVGAGI. The germline V and J ends were trimmed by 5 bases and 0 bases, with 13 bases remaining between them. CDR3 length: 15 residues. CDR3 in DNA: TGTGCCAGCAGTCCCTCGACGGCGCCTAACTATGGCTACACCTTC. Translating it yields CASSPSTAPNYGYTF.

CDR3: CASSITPGRAKNIQYF. As DNA, the CDR3 is TGTGCCAGTAGTATTACCCCGGGCCGGGCCAAAAACATTCAGTACTTC. J is TRBJ2-4 and V is TRBV19; D gene uncertain. V lost 3 bases, J lost 1 base, and 13 bases lay in between. From germline, CDR1 is LNHDA and CDR2 SQIVND (reference sequence). The CDR3 has 16 amino acids.

The J gene is TRBJ1-1, the V gene TRBV7-6; D might be TRBD1 (5 bases). Between the trimmed V and J ends, which lost 5 bases and 6 bases, there was a span of 10 bases. CDR3 size: 12 residues. Germline loops: CDR1 SGHVS, CDR2 FNYEAQ. CDR3 amino acids: CASSPWGAEAFF. The CDR3 nucleotides are TGTGCCAGCAGCCCCTGGGGCGCTGAAGCTTTCTTT.